This T cell receptor (beta chain) came from a study of OX40 agonist ivuxolimab in advanced cancers. For context, the study as a whole: Ivuxolimab was a fully human IgG2 agonistic monoclonal antibody targeting the costimulatory receptor OX40 (CD134). Intravenous ivuxolimab was administered to patients every 2 weeks at six dose levels: 0.01, 0.1, 0.3, 1.5, 3 and 10 mg/kg. Of the 50 to 55 dose-escalation patients, hepatocellular carcinoma was present in around 20, melanoma in roughly 15, renal cell carcinoma in 9 and head and neck cancer in 9. A male proportion of almost 85% and a mean age of approximately 60 years, ranging from roughly 23 to 85, were recorded for the dose-escalation cohort. Prior anti-PD-1, anti-PD-L1 or anti-CTLA-4 therapy was permitted, and checkpoint inhibitors had been received by less than 45% of dose-escalation patients. Partial responses were achieved by three dose-escalation patients, of whom one had hepatocellular carcinoma and two had cutaneous melanoma. The purpose of peripheral TCRbeta sequencing was to test whether ivuxolimab changed TCR sequence diversity and led to clonal T-cell expansion. The paper covers the monotherapy dose-escalation part of the phase I ivuxolimab trial, which included N ≈ 52 patients. Broad study findings and their caveats: Low levels of normalized T-cell clonal expansion were also seen in some patients who did not respond. The antigen specificity of the peripheral T cells that underwent clonal expansion was not determined. In the 0.1-3.0 mg/kg groups, partial responders were among the patients with the lowest normalized peripheral clonal expansion, particularly in CD8+ T cells. At doses of 0.1 to 3.0 mg/kg, clonal expansion of both CD4+ and CD8+ T cells in blood was seen between baseline and week 6. After ivuxolimab, more expanded clones were found on average in CD8+ T cells than in CD4+ T cells.

The trial excluded patients who had a history of autoimmune disease or who were on systemic immunosuppression. Peripheral blood for TCR sequencing was collected from all dose cohorts at baseline, on cycle 4 day 1, and on cycle 7 day 1. The samples were drawn from a first-in-human, open-label, multicenter phase I dose-escalation trial of ivuxolimab. Adults with locally advanced or metastatic head and neck squamous cell, hepatocellular, melanoma or renal cell carcinoma were enrolled in the trial. Before TCR sequencing, CD4+ T cells and CD8+ T cells were sorted from peripheral blood as separate populations. The CDR3 measures 14 amino acids from cysteine to phenylalanine. The DNA shown is the 42-base CDR3, in frame from base 1. Cut back by 2 bases and 0 bases, the V and J ends lie 5 bases apart. CDR1 and CDR2, per the germline V gene, are MNHEY and SVGAGI. For sequencing of the TCRbeta CDR3 region, genomic DNA was extracted from the sorted cells. The immunoSEQ Assay was used for sequencing of TCRbeta CDR3 regions. Not all clones reach the TCRdb copy of this immuneACCESS table, which keeps in-frame sequences only. Checked studies attribute under half of the gap to unresolved V genes and leave the rest unexplained. In this sample the table shows about 20,000 clones, roughly four fifths of which occur a single time. The ten largest clones take up 35% to 50% of the sample.

This clone came up once. Its antigen is still unknown. No much larger clone is present one base from it, and per-base qualities are unavailable. This receptor was identified in an adult with an advanced solid tumor such as melanoma, head and neck, liver or kidney cancer. Rearrangement joined TRBV6-5 to TRBJ1-5; the D gene assignment is ambiguous. The sample was CD4+ or CD8+ T cells sorted from blood, taken in a trial of the OX40 agonist ivuxolimab. The DNA reads TGTGCCAGCAGTTACAGTCATAGCAATCAGCCCCAGCATTTT. This codes for CASSYSHSNQPQHF.